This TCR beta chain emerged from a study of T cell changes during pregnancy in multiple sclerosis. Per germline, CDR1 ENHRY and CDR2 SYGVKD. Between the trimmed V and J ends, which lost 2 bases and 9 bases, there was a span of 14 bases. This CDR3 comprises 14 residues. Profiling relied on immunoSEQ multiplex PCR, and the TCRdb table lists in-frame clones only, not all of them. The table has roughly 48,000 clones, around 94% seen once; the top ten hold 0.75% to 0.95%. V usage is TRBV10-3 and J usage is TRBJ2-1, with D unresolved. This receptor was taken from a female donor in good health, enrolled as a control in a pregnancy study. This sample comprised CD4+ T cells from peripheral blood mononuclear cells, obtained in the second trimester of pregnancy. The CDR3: CAISEPYPGSEQFF. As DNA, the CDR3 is TGTGCCATCAGTGAGCCATACCCGGGTTCTGAGCAGTTCTTC.